Below, one TCR delta chain is given with its context. This sample was taken from a study of gamma-delta T cells after stem cell transplantation. TCRdb ran CATT on the RT-PCR reads. The sample yields 550 to 650 delta-chain clones, about 9.1% seen once. CDR3 length equals 20 residues. The J gene corresponds to TRDJ1; a V gene call is absent; the DNA was not compared with TRDD3, the D call given in the table. The source material was gamma-delta T cells. This TCR was recovered from a human donor. It is not recorded whose cells these are; they may come from a transplant donor. CDR3 in DNA: TGTGCCTGTGACACCCTCCTGGGGGATACCGGCCACCCGAATACCGATAAACTCATCTTT. Amino acids: CACDTLLGDTGHPNTDKLIF.